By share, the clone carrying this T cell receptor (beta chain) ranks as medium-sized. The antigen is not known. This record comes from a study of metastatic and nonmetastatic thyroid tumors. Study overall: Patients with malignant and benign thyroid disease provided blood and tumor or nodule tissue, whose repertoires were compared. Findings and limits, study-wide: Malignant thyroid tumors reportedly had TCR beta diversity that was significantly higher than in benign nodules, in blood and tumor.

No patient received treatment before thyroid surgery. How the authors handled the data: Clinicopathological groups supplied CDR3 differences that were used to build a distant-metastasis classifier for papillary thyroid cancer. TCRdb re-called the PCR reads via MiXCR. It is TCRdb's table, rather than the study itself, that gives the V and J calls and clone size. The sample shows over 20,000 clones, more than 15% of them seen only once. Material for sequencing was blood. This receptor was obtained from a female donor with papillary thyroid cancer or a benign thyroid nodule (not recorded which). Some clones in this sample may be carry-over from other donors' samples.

The CDR3 nucleotides are TGTGCCAGCAGGGCCGGGACAGAAGACCTCTATGGCTACACCTTC. Its translation is CASRAGTEDLYGYTF. The chain employs TRBV6-1 and TRBJ1-2, with 7 bases identical to TRBD1. This CDR3 has 15 amino acids. CDR1 and CDR2 from the germline V gene are MNHNS and SASEGT. With 6 bases clipped from V and 4 bases from J, the junction kept 11 bases outside the gene matches.